This T cell receptor (beta chain) was retrieved from a study of vaccination effects on CD4 cells after COVID-19. With regard to this clone: The antigen remains unidentified.

Unmatched junction bases numbered 8, after V lost 6 bases and J lost 3 bases. In germline, CDR1 is MNHEY, CDR2 SMNVEV (reference sequence). The length of the CDR3 is 16 residues. Within the ViraFEST assay, antigen-specific CD4+ T cells underwent expansion with viral peptide pools prior to sequencing. At the end of about ten days of culture, CD4+ T cells were isolated. Each vaccine recipient was nucleocapsid antibody negative and had no prior SARS-CoV-2 infection. Days 3 and 7 were when half the medium was replaced with IL-2 medium. The table came from immunoSEQ multiplex PCR; TCRdb's copy has only in-frame clones and leaves some out. Among tens of thousands of clones listed, 76% were seen once.

Here the sequenced sample was CD4+ T cells from PBMCs cultured with HCoV-NL63 spike peptides, taken before COVID-19 vaccination. The TCR comes from a human donor who received a COVID-19 vaccine. The J gene is TRBJ2-3, the V gene TRBV27; TRBD2 matches 11 bases. The CDR3 loop is CASREIAGGRTDTQYF. CDR3 in DNA: TGTGCCAGCAGGGAAATAGCGGGGGGGCGAACAGATACGCAGTATTTT.